This entry lists 17 T cell receptor beta chains sequenced from one sample in a study of T cells in Graves' hyperthyroidism and ophthalmopathy. The investigators amplified TCR beta CDR3 regions from RNA transcripts. The HTBI primer set served for first-round RT-PCR of the TCR CDR3. Using its own MiXCR run on the multiplex PCR reads, TCRdb lists one record per CDR3 protein. The sample has about 620,000 distinct CDR3 sequences, about 17% seen once. Input material: blood. The receptors here all came from a young woman with Graves' hyperthyroidism.

This clonotype was recorded a few times. V usage is TRBV7-2 and J usage is TRBJ1-3; 11 positions agree with TRBD1. The CDR3 sequence is 16 residues long. Germline values: CDR1 SGHTA, CDR2 FQGNSA. V shed 5 bases, J shed 4 bases, and the junction held 7 bases outside the gene matches. The CDR3 protein is CASSPRTGGFGNTIYF. Written as DNA, the CDR3 is TGTGCCAGCAGCCCGCGGACAGGGGGCTTCGGAAACACCATATATTTT.

The genes are TRBV3-1 and TRBJ2-1, with a possible D match to TRBD1 (7 bases). The V and J ends lost 6 bases and 7 bases respectively, with 19 bases between them. The CDR3 has 15 amino acids. Looked up from germline, CDR1 is LGHDT and CDR2 is YNNKEL (reference sequence). The CDR3 nucleotides are TGTGCCAGCAGGCTTACAACAGGGGCGGGGAATGAGCAGTTCTTC. It codes for CASRLTTGAGNEQFF.

This clonotype was seen many times. The rearrangement links TRBV12-3 or TRBV12-4 to TRBJ1-2; 10 positions agree with TRBD1. Trimming at V came to 6 bases and at J to 7 bases, leaving 5 bases not matched to a gene. This CDR3 has 13 amino acids. CDR3: CASSIRDRGGYTF. CDR3 in DNA: TGTGCCAGCAGCATCCGGGACAGGGGTGGCTACACCTTC.

The chain is built from TRBV14 and TRBJ1-3, with no clear D. Germline loops: CDR1 SGHDN, CDR2 FVKESK. The CDR3 contains 12 residues. With 0 bases removed from V and 7 bases from J, the gap between germline ends came to 4 bases. CDR3 sequence reads: CASSQEWNTIYF. CDR3 DNA: TGTGCCAGCAGCCAAGAGTGGAACACCATATATTTT.

This clonotype was seen a few times. The V gene is TRBV19, the J gene TRBJ1-1; D uncertain. Trimming removed 6 bases from V and 2 bases from J, with 22 bases in between. The length of the CDR3 is 17 residues. Germline loops: CDR1 LNHDA, CDR2 SQIVND (reference sequence). CDR3 sequence (DNA): TGTGCCAGTAGCCCCGGTTTGCAACCGGATACCAACACTGAAGCTTTCTTT. Encoded protein: CASSPGLQPDTNTEAFF.

In this sample, this clonotype turned up many times. The chain carries TRBV19 and TRBJ1-5; possible D gene TRBD1, 5 bases. Germline CDR1 LNHDA, CDR2 SQIVND (reference sequence). V was pared by 7 bases and J by 4 bases, with 17 bases between. This CDR3 contains 15 residues. CDR3 nucleotides: TGTGCCAGTACCCCTCTGTGGGACGGTAATCAGCCCCAGCATTTT. Its translation: CASTPLWDGNQPQHF.

This clonotype was found many times. The CDR3 loop is CASSPDRGPDTQYF. CDR3 nucleotides: TGTGCCAGCAGTCCGGACAGGGGTCCAGATACGCAGTATTTT. The V and J genes are TRBV12-3 or TRBV12-4 and TRBJ2-3; TRBD1 matches 9 bases. The CDR3 is made up of 14 amino acids. The junction had 4 bases not matched to a gene; V was cut back by 5 bases and J by 4 bases.

This clonotype was recorded a few times. The CDR3 region has the DNA TGCGCCAGCAAGTTCGGGACAGGGTCGGCAGCTAATGAAAAACTGTTTTTT. Its translation: CASKFGTGSAANEKLFF. The chain couples TRBV5-1 to TRBJ1-4, with TRBD1 matching over 9 bases. Unmatched junction bases numbered 12, after V lost 6 bases and J lost 3 bases. Germline CDR1 and CDR2: SGHRS and YFSETQ. The CDR3 sequence is 17 residues long. The whole variable domain, filled in from reference TRBV5-1 and TRBJ1-4, reads KAGVTQTPRYLIKTRGQQVTLSCSPISGHRSVSWYQQTPGQGLQFLFEYFSETQRNKGNFPGRFSGRQFSNSRSEMNVSTLELGDSALYLCASKFGTGSAANEKLFFGSGTQLSVL.

This clonotype was observed a few times. The V gene is TRBV19, the J gene TRBJ2-7; the D gene is possibly TRBD2 (6 bases). This CDR3 is 15 amino acids long. Germline CDR1 reads LNHDA; CDR2 reads SQIVND (reference sequence). V lost 6 bases and J 7 bases, leaving 22 bases between the germline ends. The CDR3: CASSPEGLRDGEQYF. The CDR3 nucleotides read TGTGCCAGTAGCCCAGAGGGGCTGCGGGATGGAGAGCAGTACTTC.

This clonotype came up many times. The chain uses TRBV5-1 and TRBJ2-7; the match to TRBD2 covers 13 bases. Germline V CDR1 and CDR2: SGHRS, YFSETQ. V was clipped by 3 bases and J by 1 base; unmatched bases: 13. The CDR3 is 19 amino acids. The CDR3 DNA reads as TGCGCCAGCAGCTGGGGGACTACCTGGACTAGCGGGAGTTCCTACGAGCAGTACTTC. Its protein is CASSWGTTWTSGSSYEQYF.

The chain employs TRBV5-1 and TRBJ2-2; D possibly corresponds to TRBD2 (6 bases). The V end lost 4 bases, the J end lost 6 bases, and 10 bases lay between the germline ends. Germline CDR1 is SGHRS and CDR2 is YFSETQ. The CDR3 is 13 amino acids. CDR3 protein: CASSPEGSGELFF. Written as DNA, the CDR3 is TGCGCCAGCAGCCCGGAGGGGTCCGGGGAGCTGTTTTTT.

This clonotype was seen at least ten times. The CDR3 here is CSVLEQGPTDTQYF. DNA of the CDR3: TGCAGCGTTTTGGAGCAGGGACCCACAGATACGCAGTATTTT. V and J are TRBV29-1 and TRBJ2-3; either TRBD1 or TRBD2 may fit D (5 bases each). Germline CDR1 reads SQVTM; CDR2 reads ANQGSEA. V dropped 5 bases and J dropped 2 bases, with 14 bases sitting between them. The CDR3 runs to 14 residues.

This clonotype was found many times. This rearrangement joins TRBV13 to TRBJ2-5; perhaps TRBD1 as D (5 bases). The CDR3 runs to 13 residues. Germline assignment: CDR1 PRHDT and CDR2 FYEKMQ (reference sequence). The germline V and J ends were trimmed by 3 bases and 2 bases, with 7 bases remaining between them. CDR3 residues: CASSFREQETQYF. The CDR3 region has the DNA TGTGCCAGCAGCTTCAGGGAACAAGAGACCCAGTACTTC.

This clonotype has only a few counts. The V call is TRBV7-9, the J call TRBJ2-2; 10 bases agree with TRBD1. The germline gives CDR1 SEHNR, CDR2 FQNEAQ (reference sequence). The CDR3 is made up of 15 amino acids. V lost 5 bases and J lost 7; bases outside the gene matches: 7. CDR3 DNA: TGTGCCAGCAGCCGAGGGACAGGGGACGACGGGGAGCTGTTTTTT. Its protein product is CASSRGTGDDGELFF.

This clonotype was seen many times. The chain links TRBV7-2 to TRBJ1-2; no firm D call. The CDR3 is 15 amino acids. Trimming left V 2 bases short and J 0 bases short, with 10 bases between. The germline gives CDR1 SGHTA, CDR2 FQGNSA. The CDR3 loop reads CASSLFQSPNYGYTF. The CDR3 nucleotides read TGTGCCAGCAGCTTATTTCAGAGCCCTAACTATGGCTACACCTTC.

This clonotype was detected ten times or more. This sequence joins TRBV20-1 and TRBJ1-5; 7 bases align to TRBD1. Germline V gene data show CDR1 as DFQATT and CDR2 as SNEGSKA (reference sequence). The CDR3 covers 13 residues. With V trimmed by 4 bases and J by 4 bases, 4 bases remained unmatched. The CDR3 here is CSATGTDNQPQHF. DNA for the CDR3: TGCAGTGCTACTGGGACAGATAATCAGCCCCAGCATTTT.

This rearrangement joins TRBV6-2 or TRBV6-3 to TRBJ2-1; no definite D call. The ends were cut back, 7 bases at V and 7 bases at J, with 14 bases in the middle. The germline CDR1 and CDR2 sequences are MNHEY and SVGEGT. The CDR3 totals 13 residues. The chain's CDR3 is CASKSWSMNEQFF. The CDR3, as DNA: TGTGCCAGCAAGTCTTGGTCGATGAATGAGCAGTTCTTC.